Following are 21 T cell receptor beta chains from one sample sequenced in a study of identical twins. MiXCR, applied by TCRdb to the 5' RACE reads, yields one record per CDR3 protein. The repertoire includes 400,000 to 500,000 distinct CDR3 sequences, around an eighth of them detected once, and more than 0.8% sits in the top ten. The same specimen was also included in a second study, on yellow fever vaccine responses in identical twins.

Specimen: CD4+ T cells sorted from blood. These receptors originate from a woman between 18 and 29 years old in good health.

CDR3 in amino acids: CASSLVSGLGRYEQYF. The DNA for the CDR3 is TGTGCCAGCAGCTTGGTTTCGGGGTTGGGAAGATACGAGCAGTACTTC. The V call is TRBV5-5, the J call TRBJ2-7; maybe TRBD2 (5 bases). The germline V gene has CDR1 SGHKS and CDR2 YYEKEE (reference sequence). This CDR3 has 16 amino acids. The ends were cut back, 0 bases at V and 4 bases at J, with 17 bases in the middle.

In its sample, this clonotype was seen many times. The chain joins TRBV5-6 to TRBJ2-5; 8 bases fit TRBD2. The CDR3 loop spans 16 amino acids. Losses at the gene ends were 2 bases for V and 4 bases for J; bases not matched to a gene: 10. From germline, CDR1 is SGHDT and CDR2 YYEEEE. In nucleotides, the CDR3 is TGTGCCAGCAGCTTCGGTCCAGGGCGGGAGGTAGAGACCCAGTACTTC. This sequence encodes CASSFGPGREVETQYF.

CDR3 region: CASRLRARVYGYTF. The CDR3 nucleotides are TGTGCCAGCAGGCTACGGGCCAGAGTCTATGGCTACACCTTC. The V call is TRBV6-2 or TRBV6-3, the J call TRBJ1-2; D is undetermined. Per germline, CDR1 MNHEY and CDR2 SVGEGT. V was pared by 6 bases and J by 4 bases, with 15 bases between. CDR3 size: 14 residues.

This clonotype has just a few counts. The chain carries TRBV5-6 and TRBJ2-2; 14 positions match TRBD2. The germline V gene has CDR1 SGHDT and CDR2 YYEEEE. With V trimmed by 4 bases and J by 8 bases, 10 bases remained unmatched. The CDR3 runs 17 residues. The CDR3 nucleotides are TGTGCCAGCAGCCGGGGACTAGCGGGAGCGGAAGCGGGGGAGCTGTTTTTT. This gives the protein CASSRGLAGAEAGELFF.

The rearrangement joins TRBV6-2 or TRBV6-3 to TRBJ1-1; the D is unclear. V was shortened by 6 bases and J by 10 bases, with 12 bases between the two germline ends. The CDR3 is made up of 11 amino acids. Germline V gene lookup returns CDR1 MNHEY and CDR2 SVGEGT. The CDR3 DNA sequence: TGTGCCAGCAGCAACGGGCAGGCAGCTTTCTTT. As protein: CASSNGQAAFF.

The chain combines TRBV3-1 with TRBJ2-1; D is perhaps TRBD2 (7 bases). There are 16 residues in the CDR3. Trimming pared 2 bases from V and 3 bases from J, leaving 14 bases between. Germline V CDR1 and CDR2: LGHDT, YNNKEL (reference sequence). The CDR3 sequence is CASSQLSGGLYNEQFF. The CDR3 nucleotides read TGTGCCAGCAGCCAATTATCGGGGGGCCTCTACAATGAGCAGTTCTTC.

This clonotype occurred a few times. The chain couples TRBV6-2 or TRBV6-3 to TRBJ2-7, with 7 bases identical to TRBD1. Germline V gene lookup returns CDR1 MNHEY and CDR2 SVGEGT. V dropped 5 bases and J dropped 4; count of bases not matched to a gene: 11. This CDR3 region has 15 residues. This CDR3 is CASSDRDRVRYEQYF. The CDR3 coding sequence is TGTGCCAGCAGTGACAGGGACCGCGTTAGGTACGAGCAGTACTTC.

This clonotype appeared a few times. The V call is TRBV7-2, the J call TRBJ2-7; no clear D gene. Between the trimmed V and J ends, which lost 2 bases and 3 bases, there was a span of 8 bases. There are 13 residues in the CDR3. Germline V gene data show CDR1 as SGHTA and CDR2 as FQGNSA. CDR3 protein: CASSLIPGYEQYF. The CDR3 DNA reads TGTGCCAGCAGCTTAATCCCGGGCTACGAGCAGTACTTC.

This chain connects TRBV11-1 to TRBJ2-4; TRBD2 matches 15 bases. This CDR3 is built from 20 residues. Germline values: CDR1 SGHAT, CDR2 FQDESV (reference sequence). V trimming: 5 bases; J trimming: 2 bases; junction bases outside the gene matches: 13. The CDR3 loop reads CASSLTPGLAGGITKNIQYF. Written as DNA, the CDR3 is TGTGCCAGCAGCCTGACTCCGGGACTAGCGGGAGGAATCACCAAAAACATTCAGTACTTC.

This clonotype was counted only a few times. The CDR3 DNA reads TGTGCCAGCAGCCCCGGGCGGTCTCGGGAAAAACTGTTTTTT. Its translation: CASSPGRSREKLFF. V gene TRBV28 combines with J gene TRBJ1-4; D gene uncertain. The V end was cut by 6 bases, the J end by 8 bases, with 16 bases between. Per the germline V gene, CDR1 is MDHEN and CDR2 is SYDVKM. The CDR3 covers 14 residues.

This clonotype was seen repeatedly, ten times or more. The rearrangement joins TRBV4-3 to TRBJ2-5; the match to TRBD1 covers 10 bases. The CDR3 spans 14 residues. Germline CDR1 reads LGHNA; CDR2 reads YSLEER. Trimming cost V 4 bases and J 4 bases; bases outside gene matches: 3. CDR3 DNA: TGCGCCAGCAGCCTCCGGACAGGGGGAGAGACCCAGTACTTC. Translated, it gives CASSLRTGGETQYF.

The chain has TRBV18 and TRBJ2-6; D possibly corresponds to TRBD2 (5 bases). Germline V gene data show CDR1 as KGHSH and CDR2 as LQKENI. This CDR3 has 15 amino acids. Trimming removed 2 bases from V and 4 bases from J, with 9 bases in between. In DNA form, the CDR3 reads TGTGCCAGCTCACCAGAAACGGGAGGGGCCAACGTCCTGACTTTC. Encoded protein: CASSPETGGANVLTF.

This clonotype appeared a few times. The CDR3 loop is CASSTIRDSNEQFF. As DNA, the CDR3 is TGTGCCAGCAGTACCATCCGGGACAGCAATGAGCAGTTCTTC. The chain couples TRBV28 to TRBJ2-1; 7 nucleotides match TRBD1. CDR1 is MDHEN, CDR2 SYDVKM, per germline. V was clipped by 5 bases and J by 6 bases; unmatched bases: 7. This CDR3 spans 14 amino acids.

This clonotype was seen only a few times. The CDR3 DNA sequence: TGTGCCAGCAGCCTGAGCGGAGGGCGCGGTAATTCACCCCTCCACTTT. This codes for CASSLSGGRGNSPLHF. The V gene is TRBV7-2, the J gene TRBJ1-6; D call uncertain. This CDR3 region has 16 residues. CDR1 is SGHTA, CDR2 FQGNSA, per germline. The V and J ends lost 5 bases and 6 bases respectively, with 17 bases between them.

This clonotype occurred a few times. A read error is possible here, since a much larger clone lies one base away. The chain carries TRBV6-6 and TRBJ2-6; D is ambiguous. V lost 7 bases, J lost 1 base, and 2 bases lay in between. The germline CDR1 and CDR2 sequences are MNHNY and SVGAGI (reference sequence). This CDR3 has 12 amino acids. CDR3 region: CASISGANVLTF. CDR3 coding DNA: TGTGCCAGCATTTCTGGGGCCAACGTCCTGACTTTC.

The chain couples TRBV10-1 to TRBJ2-7; TRBD1 matches at 7 bases. From germline, CDR1 is WNHNN and CDR2 SYGVQD (reference sequence). The length of the CDR3 is 14 residues. J was trimmed by 3 bases and V by 8 bases; bases with no gene match: 10. CDR3 loop: CASRLLGGRYEQYF. The CDR3 region has the DNA TGCGCCAGCCGCCTATTAGGGGGCCGCTACGAGCAGTACTTC.

The chain carries TRBV5-6 and TRBJ2-2; D is perhaps TRBD2 (6 bases). This CDR3 has 17 amino acids. The germline V and J ends were trimmed by 0 bases and 4 bases, with 16 bases remaining between them. The germline gives CDR1 SGHDT, CDR2 YYEEEE. CDR3 amino acids: CASSLGQLAEITGELFF. The CDR3 DNA follows: TGTGCCAGCAGCTTGGGGCAGTTAGCGGAGATCACCGGGGAGCTGTTTTTT.

This clonotype was detected only a few times. The chain employs TRBV5-6 and TRBJ2-5; D is unclear. The germline V gene encodes CDR1 SGHDT and CDR2 YYEEEE. V was cut by 0 bases and J by 0 bases, with 9 bases left in between. The CDR3 loop spans 15 amino acids. This CDR3 reads CASSLALRYQETQYF. The CDR3 nucleotides read TGTGCCAGCAGCTTGGCCTTAAGGTACCAAGAGACCCAGTACTTC.

This chain joins TRBV30 and TRBJ2-2; 8 bases align to TRBD2. Germline CDR1 GTSNPN, CDR2 SVGIG (reference sequence). This CDR3 has 15 amino acids. With V trimmed by 0 bases and J by 7 bases, 7 bases remained unmatched. CDR3 sequence: CAWSVPAGLGGELFF. The CDR3 DNA sequence: TGTGCCTGGAGTGTACCTGCGGGACTAGGCGGGGAGCTGTTTTTT.

This clonotype was counted between two and nine times. The chain combines TRBV20-1 with TRBJ2-4, with 13 bases that match TRBD2. Germline V CDR1 and CDR2: DFQATT, SNEGSKA (reference sequence). The CDR3 has 16 amino acids. After removal of 5 bases from V and 9 bases from J, the junction contained 13 bases not matched to a gene. The CDR3 DNA sequence: TGCAGTGCTGCCCGGACTAGCGGGAGAAAGGGTAGCATTCAGTACTTC. It yields the protein CSAARTSGRKGSIQYF.

V usage is TRBV6-5 and J usage is TRBJ2-1, with D tentatively TRBD2 (5 bases). The CDR3 sequence is 16 residues long. From germline, CDR1 is MNHEY and CDR2 SVGAGI. Deletions cut 2 bases from V and 0 bases from J, with 11 bases between. CDR3 bases: TGTGCCAGCAGTTACCGAAGCGGAAGCTCCTACAATGAGCAGTTCTTC. It codes for CASSYRSGSSYNEQFF.